These 8 T cell receptor beta chains were sequenced from one sample in a study of T cells after posttransplantation cyclophosphamide (dated by TCRdb to between 2015 and 2016). The receptor library was made with the immunoSEQ multiplex PCR assay. Here the immuneACCESS table is served through TCRdb, limited to in-frame sequences with V and J called. Missing clones are a known gap in these copies; in checked studies unresolved V genes cover under half, and the rest lacks a known reason. Present in this sample are tens of thousands of clones, roughly 84% of which were seen just once. The biggest ten clones account for approximately 2.6% of the sample. Sequencing was carried out using PBMCs. All receptors come from a man aged 25 to 40 with a blood cancer, CMV-positive, and with a related stem cell donor.

V gene TRBV6-5 combines with J gene TRBJ2-2; 9 bases fit TRBD2. The ends lost 0 bases at V and 6 bases at J; junction bases unmatched: 5. CDR3 length: 16 amino acids. Looked up from germline, CDR1 is MNHEY and CDR2 is SVGAGI. CDR3 sequence: CASSYSNLAGAGELFF. DNA of the CDR3: TGTGCCAGCAGTTACTCGAATTTAGCGGGAGCCGGGGAGCTGTTTTTT.

This chain uses TRBV2 with TRBJ2-5; 9 bases agree with TRBD2. This CDR3 contains 13 residues. J gave up 8 bases and V 6 bases, and 7 bases lay outside the gene matches. Germline CDR1 reads SNHLY; CDR2 reads FYNNEI. For the CDR3, the DNA is TGTGCCAGCAGCGGAGGGCTAGCGGGAACCCAGTACTTC. Translation: CASSGGLAGTQYF.

V gene TRBV27 combines with J gene TRBJ2-1, with 8 bases lining up with TRBD2. V shed 3 bases and J 2 bases; nucleotides not matched to a gene: 6. The CDR3 has 16 amino acids. The V gene's germline CDR1 is MNHEY and CDR2 SMNVEV (reference sequence). CDR3: CASSFLPGGPYNEQFF. CDR3 nucleotides: TGTGCCAGCAGTTTTTTACCGGGAGGGCCCTACAATGAGCAGTTCTTC.

This clone occurred once. V is TRBV7-9 and J is TRBJ2-1, with TRBD2 matching 12 bases. Per the germline V gene, CDR1 is SEHNR and CDR2 is FQNEAQ (reference sequence). Germline trimming cut 5 bases from V and 10 bases from J; bases unmatched to any gene: 12. The CDR3 spans 16 residues. The CDR3 protein is CASSTRTSGETREQFF. CDR3 sequence (DNA): TGTGCCAGCAGCACGCGGACTAGCGGGGAGACGAGGGAGCAGTTCTTC.

The V and J genes are TRBV28 and TRBJ2-5; 11 positions agree with TRBD2. The DNA end is a closer match to TRBJ2-7, so the J assignment may be wrong. This CDR3 has 20 amino acids. CDR1 is MDHEN, CDR2 SYDVKM, per germline. In DNA form, the CDR3 reads TGTGCCAGCAGTCCATCACTTCTCCGGCTAGCGGGAGGAAAAAGCTACGAGCAGTACTTC. Translating gives CASSPSLLRLAGGKSYEQYF.

V and J are TRBV6-5 and TRBJ2-5; perhaps TRBD2 as D (5 bases). Trimming stripped 7 bases from V and 1 base from J, with 10 bases between. The CDR3 contains 13 residues. Per the germline V gene, CDR1 is MNHEY and CDR2 is SVGAGI. CDR3 residues: CASNDAGQETQYF. The CDR3 nucleotides are TGTGCCAGCAACGACGCGGGCCAAGAGACCCAGTACTTC.

The chain combines TRBV9 with TRBJ2-7; TRBD1 matches at 7 bases. CDR3 size: 15 residues. V lost 2 bases, J lost 1 base, and 6 bases stayed unmatched. CDR1 and CDR2 (germline): SGDLS, YYNGEE. The CDR3 nucleotides read TGTGCCAGCAGCGTTGGACAGGTTTTATCCTACGAGCAGTACTTC. This codes for CASSVGQVLSYEQYF. Full variable domain (remainder filled in from reference TRBV9 and TRBJ2-7): DSGVTQTPKHLITATGQRVTLRCSPRSGDLSVYWYQQSLDQGLQFLIQYYNGEERAKGNILERFSAQQFPDLHSELNLSSLELGDSALYFCASSVGQVLSYEQYFGPGTRLTVT.

J is TRBJ2-5 and V is TRBV5-1; D unclear. V lost 3 bases, J lost 4 bases, and 13 bases lay in between. This CDR3 has 14 residues. The germline CDR1 and CDR2 sequences are SGHRS and YFSETQ. The CDR3 sequence: CASSSQTSRETQYF. The CDR3 DNA is TGCGCCAGCAGCTCTCAGACAAGTCGAGAGACCCAGTACTTC.